One sample yielded the 19 T cell receptor beta chains listed below, sequenced in a study of CD8 T cells in ankylosing spondylitis. TCRdb re-analysed the 5' RACE reads in MiXCR, keeping a single row per CDR3 protein. The sample consists of 230,000 or so distinct CDR3 sequences, 20% to 30% of them appearing once. The sequenced material came from blood, either unsorted or a sorted T cell fraction (not recorded which). The receptors were sampled from a male donor with ankylosing spondylitis or in good health (not recorded which).

This clonotype has a count of ten or more. The chain has TRBV3-1 and TRBJ2-7; no firm D call. Per the germline V gene, CDR1 is LGHDT and CDR2 is YNNKEL (reference sequence). V lost 2 bases and J lost 3, with 11 bases in between. The CDR3 contains 14 residues. This chain's CDR3 is CASSQSKGGYEQYF. The CDR3 nucleotides are TGTGCCAGCAGCCAAAGCAAGGGCGGCTACGAGCAGTACTTC.

This clonotype was counted at least ten times. The rearrangement joins TRBV20-1 to TRBJ2-5, with D tentatively TRBD1 (5 bases). CDR1 is DFQATT and CDR2 is SNEGSKA in the germline V gene (reference sequence). Trimming took off 7 bases at V and 2 bases at J, with 14 bases between the two ends. CDR3 length equals 13 residues. The CDR3 region is CSGAGQGQETQYF. In DNA, the CDR3 is TGCAGTGGGGCAGGGCAGGGACAAGAGACCCAGTACTTC.

The genes are TRBV20-1 and TRBJ2-5; the match to TRBD1 covers 8 bases. Germline V CDR1 and CDR2: DFQATT, SNEGSKA (reference sequence). The J segment lost 4 bases and the V segment lost 3 bases, leaving 10 bases of the junction unmatched. The CDR3 loop spans 15 amino acids. CDR3 region: CSARDRTGSGETQYF. The CDR3 DNA sequence: TGCAGTGCTAGGGACAGGACAGGGTCGGGAGAGACCCAGTACTTC.

This clonotype showed up just a few times. This sequence joins TRBV20-1 and TRBJ2-5, with 10 nucleotides matching TRBD2. From germline, CDR1 is DFQATT and CDR2 SNEGSKA (reference sequence). V lost 6 bases to trimming and J lost 6 bases; unmatched junction nucleotides: 10. The length of the CDR3 is 14 residues. This CDR3 reads CSAGSGTSEQTQYF. The CDR3 DNA reads TGCAGTGCAGGCTCCGGGACTAGCGAACAGACCCAGTACTTC.

The CDR3 here is CASKPKPRGGRRQETQYF. CDR3 DNA sequence: TGTGCCAGCAAGCCGAAGCCACGGGGGGGCCGTCGGCAAGAGACCCAGTACTTC. The chain is built from TRBV11-1 and TRBJ2-5; 8 nucleotides align to TRBD2. This CDR3 spans 18 amino acids. V shed 7 bases and J 2 bases; nucleotides not matched to a gene: 18. The V gene's germline CDR1 is SGHAT and CDR2 FQDESV (reference sequence).

CDR3 DNA sequence: TGTGCCAGCAGCTTGGCTGCAGGGGGGACCGGGGAGCTGTTTTTT. The encoded protein is CASSLAAGGTGELFF. The rearrangement uses TRBV5-4 and TRBJ2-2; possibly TRBD1 for D (7 bases). Trimming removed 0 bases from V and 5 bases from J, with 11 bases in between. The CDR3 runs to 15 residues. The germline gives CDR1 SGHNT, CDR2 YYREEE (reference sequence).

The gene calls are TRBV7-3 and TRBJ2-3, with D unresolved. There are 13 residues in the CDR3. Trimming cost V 4 bases and J 4 bases, with 9 bases left between them. Per germline, CDR1 SGHTA and CDR2 FQGTGA. The CDR3 DNA reads as TGTGCCAGCAGCTCCACAAATGCAGATACGCAGTATTTT. Translating it yields CASSSTNADTQYF. Supplemented by reference TRBV7-3 and TRBJ2-3, the full variable domain reads GAGVSQTPSNKVTEKGKYVELRCDPISGHTALYWYRQSLGQGPEFLIYFQGTGAADDSGLPNDRFFAVRPEGSVSTLKIQRTERGDSAVYLCASSSTNADTQYFGPGTRLTVL.

There are many counts of this clonotype. The chain couples TRBV13 to TRBJ2-7, with D perhaps TRBD2 (5 bases). From germline, CDR1 is PRHDT and CDR2 FYEKMQ (reference sequence). The CDR3 sequence is 14 residues long. With 4 bases removed from V and 2 bases from J, the gap between germline ends came to 12 bases. CDR3 DNA sequence: TGTGCCAGCAGCTCAGACGGGATTCCCTACGAGCAGTACTTC. Its translation is CASSSDGIPYEQYF.

This clonotype was seen just once. The rearrangement uses TRBV12-3 or TRBV12-4 and TRBJ1-4; D is unclear. This CDR3 spans 14 amino acids. Trimming pared 5 bases from V and 0 bases from J, leaving 7 bases between. The CDR3 sequence: CASSDTATNEKLFF. The CDR3 coding sequence is TGTGCCAGCAGTGACACCGCAACTAATGAAAAACTGTTTTTT.

This clonotype was observed a handful of times. The gene calls are TRBV20-1 and TRBJ1-4; D gene unclear. Trimming took 0 bases from V and 12 from J, leaving 14 bases between them. CDR1 and CDR2 from the germline V gene are DFQATT and SNEGSKA (reference sequence). The CDR3 totals 13 residues. For the CDR3, the DNA is TGCAGTGCTAGAGAACTGCCAGGCGGGGAACTGTTTTTT. It codes for CSARELPGGELFF.

Worth noting for this clonotype: This may arise from a read error, as a much more abundant clone is one base away. The V and J genes are TRBV20-1 and TRBJ2-3; 7 bases match TRBD1. The CDR3 contains 14 residues. Germline loops: CDR1 DFQATT, CDR2 SNEGSKA (reference sequence). This CDR3 is CSARKGGLTNTQYF. CDR3 DNA sequence: TGCAGTGCTAGAAAAGGGGGCCTCACAAATACGCAGTATTTT.

This clonotype has ten or more counts. The chain links TRBV12-3 or TRBV12-4 to TRBJ1-2; 7 bases are shared with TRBD1. Trimming cost V 6 bases and J 8 bases; bases outside gene matches: 9. The CDR3 covers 13 residues. CDR3 in amino acids: CASRPRGPGGYTF. CDR3 DNA sequence: TGTGCCAGCAGGCCGAGGGGGCCGGGAGGCTACACCTTC.

This clonotype showed up just a few times. The chain carries TRBV20-1 and TRBJ2-2; tentatively, D is TRBD2 (6 bases). Germline V gene lookup returns CDR1 DFQATT and CDR2 SNEGSKA (reference sequence). The CDR3 is made up of 15 amino acids. V was pared by 3 bases and J by 3 bases, with 14 bases between. CDR3 sequence: CSASGRRGDTGELFF. The CDR3 DNA sequence: TGCAGTGCTAGTGGACGGCGGGGCGACACCGGGGAGCTGTTTTTT.

This clonotype was seen many times. The chain carries TRBV25-1 and TRBJ2-1; no definite D call. V shed 4 bases and J shed 2 bases, with 3 bases lying between them. CDR3 length: 12 residues. Germline CDR1 MGHDK, CDR2 SYGVNS. The DNA of the CDR3 is TGTGCCAGCAGTGCAACCTACAATGAGCAGTTCTTC. Residues: CASSATYNEQFF.

The chain recombines TRBV5-1 with TRBJ2-6, with D possibly TRBD1 on 6 matching bases. The CDR3 is made up of 17 amino acids. V was shortened by 2 bases and J by 2 bases, with 14 bases between the two germline ends. The germline V gene encodes CDR1 SGHRS and CDR2 YFSETQ. CDR3 protein: CASSFLPPGAGANVLTF. The CDR3 DNA sequence: TGCGCCAGCAGCTTTCTCCCCCCAGGGGCTGGGGCCAACGTCCTGACTTTC. The variable domain in full, completed from reference TRBV5-1 and TRBJ2-6, reads KAGVTQTPRYLIKTRGQQVTLSCSPISGHRSVSWYQQTPGQGLQFLFEYFSETQRNKGNFPGRFSGRQFSNSRSEMNVSTLELGDSALYLCASSFLPPGAGANVLTFGAGSRLTVL.

This clonotype was detected ten times or more. V is TRBV6-5 and J is TRBJ1-5, with TRBD1 matching over 7 bases. V gave up 0 bases and J gave up 3 bases; unmatched junction bases: 11. Germline V gene lookup returns CDR1 MNHEY and CDR2 SVGAGI. This CDR3 has 18 amino acids. The CDR3 nucleotides read TGTGCCAGCAGTTACTCGTTCCCCGGCAGGGGGGACAATCAGCCCCAGCATTTT. It specifies CASSYSFPGRGDNQPQHF.

This chain uses TRBV2 with TRBJ2-7; the D call may be TRBD1 or TRBD2 (6 bases each). V lost 7 bases and J lost 2, with 18 bases in between. Germline-derived CDR1 and CDR2 are SNHLY and FYNNEI. This CDR3 is built from 15 residues. The CDR3 loop reads CASTLSGGLAYEQYF. CDR3 DNA: TGTGCCAGCACCCTCTCCGGGGGCCTTGCCTACGAGCAGTACTTC.

In its sample, this clonotype was seen a few times. V gene TRBV4-2 combines with J gene TRBJ1-1, with D maybe TRBD1 (5 bases). The length of the CDR3 is 15 residues. The germline V gene has CDR1 LGHNA and CDR2 YNFKEQ. Trimming removed 4 bases at V and 1 base at J, with 13 bases between. Here the CDR3 DNA reads TGTGCCAGCAGCCGAGCCGGGACTGAGAACACTGAAGCTTTCTTT. It is translated as CASSRAGTENTEAFF.

This clonotype was counted between two and nine times. The J gene is TRBJ1-2, the V gene TRBV2; D gene unclear. The CDR3 runs 11 residues. Germline CDR1 is SNHLY and CDR2 is FYNNEI. Trimming took 5 bases from V and 4 from J, leaving 5 bases between them. CDR3 DNA: TGTGCCAGCAGTCCGATCTATGGCTACACCTTC. This translates into CASSPIYGYTF.